The 13 T cell receptor beta chains in this list originate from one sample, sequenced in a study of T cells in women clearing cervical HPV infection. Measured with immunoSEQ multiplex PCR; TCRdb has only the in-frame clones, and not every one. Its table records roughly 29,000 clones. Sequenced input: blood buffy coat. The receptor source for this set is a woman between 18 and 69 years old with a cervical HPV16 infection that either progressed to CIN3+ or cleared (not recorded which).

Comments on this clone: The read comes to an end 3 residues before the CDR3 does, leaving the germline J gene to fill in the end. V is TRBV30 and J is TRBJ2-3; 11 positions match TRBD2. J was trimmed by 7 bases and V by 4 bases; bases with no gene match: 4. This CDR3 has 13 amino acids. In germline, CDR1 is GTSNPN, CDR2 SVGIG (reference sequence). The CDR3 DNA, read in part, is TGTGCCTGGACACTAGCGGGGGTAAATACG. It translates to CAWTLAGVNT. The CDR3 reads in full as CAWTLAGVNTQYF.

A word on this clone: The read gets to within 3 residues of the CDR3 end, and the germline J gene fills in the rest. The chain joins TRBV29-1 to TRBJ2-4; D is undetermined. Germline V CDR1 and CDR2: SQVTM, ANQGSEA. The CDR3 runs 12 residues. CDR3 protein: CSVGSLGRGQYF. Partial CDR3 DNA: TGCAGCGTTGGGTCCCTAGGTCGTGGT. Full variable domain (remainder filled in from reference TRBV29-1 and TRBJ2-4): SAVISQKPSRDICQRGTSLTIQCQVDSQVTMMFWYRQQPGQSLTLIATANQGSEATYESGFVIDKFPISRPNLTFSTLTVSNMSPEDSSIYLCSVGSLGRGQYFGAGTRLSVL.

On this clone itself: The observed sequence ends 3 residues before the CDR3 terminus, with the missing tail filled in from the germline J gene. This rearrangement joins TRBV5-1 to TRBJ2-3; the D gene is possibly TRBD1 (6 bases). V was pared by 7 bases and J by 0 bases, with 15 bases between. The CDR3 contains 15 residues. Germline values: CDR1 SGHRS, CDR2 YFSETQ. The CDR3 is CASLPDSTSTDTQYF. The CDR3 bases that were read are TGCGCCAGCCTACCGGACAGTACTAGCACAGATACG.

To note about this clone: The CDR3 end is not reached by the read, which stops 3 residues before it; the germline J gene fills it in. J is TRBJ2-5 and V is TRBV30; D is perhaps TRBD2 (6 bases). The CDR3 extends over 14 amino acids. V was cut by 1 base and J by 1 base, with 10 bases left in between. The germline V gene has CDR1 GTSNPN and CDR2 SVGIG (reference sequence). The CDR3 here is CAWSDRTTQETQYF. The covered CDR3 bases are TGTGCCTGGAGTGACAGGACTACCCAAGAGACC.

As concerns this clone: From the germline J gene comes the end of the CDR3, since the read stops 3 residues before it. The gene calls are TRBV7-9 and TRBJ2-2, with D unclear. The CDR3 runs 15 residues. CDR1 SEHNR and CDR2 FQNEAQ come from the germline V gene (reference sequence). V was trimmed by 1 base and J by 4 bases, leaving 10 bases between them. CDR3 region: CASSLDRVGTGELFF. CDR3 DNA (partial): TGTGCCAGCAGCTTAGACCGGGTCGGCACCGGGGAG.

With respect to this clone: Sequencing ends 3 residues short of the CDR3 end; the germline J gene provides the rest. The chain is built from TRBV7-9 and TRBJ1-6; possibly TRBD1 for D (6 bases). CDR1 and CDR2 (germline): SEHNR, FQNEAQ (reference sequence). Trimming removed 4 bases at V and 4 bases at J, with 11 bases between. This CDR3 comprises 15 residues. CDR3 protein: CASSSAGHYNSPLHF. Incomplete CDR3 DNA: TGTGCCAGCAGCTCCGCGGGACATTATAATTCACCC.

As to this clone: The read comes to an end 3 residues before the CDR3 does, leaving the germline J gene to fill in the end. This chain connects TRBV30 to TRBJ1-2, with TRBD1 identical over 11 bases. The junction had 7 bases not matched to a gene; V was cut back by 0 bases and J by 7 bases. This CDR3 contains 15 residues. CDR1 and CDR2 (germline): GTSNPN, SVGIG (reference sequence). The CDR3 sequence: CAWSVAGQGAFGYTF. Incomplete CDR3 DNA: TGTGCCTGGAGTGTGGCAGGACAGGGGGCGTTTGGC.

As concerns this clone: Read coverage stops 3 residues before the CDR3 terminus; the germline J gene supplies the remainder. The chain combines TRBV19 with TRBJ2-2; weak D call: TRBD1 (6 bases). The germline CDR1 and CDR2 sequences are LNHDA and SQIVND (reference sequence). CDR3 size: 15 residues. V shed 6 bases and J shed 5 bases, with 16 bases lying between them. CDR3: CASRENRVRTGELFF. Partial CDR3 DNA: TGTGCCAGTAGGGAAAACAGGGTTCGGACCGGGGAG. Together with reference TRBV19 and TRBJ2-2, the CDR3 gives the full variable domain: DGGITQSPKYLFRKEGQNVTLSCEQNLNHDAMYWYRQDPGQGLRLIYYSQIVNDFQKGDIAEGYSVSREKKESFPLTVTSAQKNPTAFYLCASRENRVRTGELFFGEGSRLTVL.

Points on this clone: The CDR3 end lies 3 residues beyond the end of the read and is filled in from the germline J gene. The chain recombines TRBV5-6 with TRBJ1-5; the match to TRBD1 covers 9 bases. J was trimmed by 7 bases and V by 1 base; bases with no gene match: 6. Germline lookup yields CDR1 SGHDT and CDR2 YYEEEE. The length of the CDR3 is 15 residues. The CDR3 bases that were read are TGTGCCAGCAGCTTGAGACAGGGGGGTCGCCAGCCC. It is translated as CASSLRQGGRQP. The complete CDR3 protein is CASSLRQGGRQPQHF.

Details on this clone: The sequenced fragment ends 3 residues before the CDR3 boundary, so the rest is inferred from the germline J gene. The chain uses TRBV7-2 and TRBJ1-6, with 9 bases fitting TRBD1. The CDR3 is 14 residues long. The V and J ends lost 4 bases and 10 bases, in that order; junction bases with no gene match: 5. Germline V gives CDR1 SGHTA, CDR2 FQGNSA. The CDR3 bases that were read are TGTGCCAGCAGCTCCGGGACAGGGAACTCACCC. Protein sequence: CASSSGTGNSP. The entire CDR3 sequence reads CASSSGTGNSPLHF.

Concerning this clone: Sequencing ends 3 residues short of the CDR3 end; the germline J gene provides the rest. This chain connects TRBV5-1 to TRBJ1-3, with 7 bases matching TRBD1. The CDR3 runs to 15 residues. The junction had 4 bases not matched to a gene; V was cut back by 4 bases and J by 0 bases. CDR1 is SGHRS, CDR2 YFSETQ, per germline. CDR3 DNA, as far as it was read: TGCGCCAGCAGCCCATCAGGGGGCTCTGGAAACACC. Its protein is CASSPSGGSGNT. The complete CDR3 sequence is CASSPSGGSGNTIYF.

Comment on this clone: Read data end 3 residues before the CDR3 end; the end is taken from the germline J gene. The chain recombines TRBV20-1 with TRBJ2-7; 7 bases line up with TRBD2. CDR3 length equals 14 residues. V shed 0 bases, J shed 4 bases, and the junction held 6 bases outside the gene matches. Germline-derived CDR1 and CDR2 are DFQATT and SNEGSKA (reference sequence). Partial CDR3 DNA: TGCAGTGCTAGAGATCGGACTAGTTCTTACGAG. Encoded protein: CSARDRTSSYE. Given in full, the CDR3 is CSARDRTSSYEQYF.

About this clone itself: The read halts 3 residues ahead of the CDR3 end, with the missing end drawn from the germline J gene. The J gene is TRBJ1-2, the V gene TRBV5-4; 7 nucleotides match TRBD1. V trimming: 0 bases; J trimming: 6 bases; junction bases outside the gene matches: 5. This CDR3 is 14 amino acids long. CDR1 is SGHNT and CDR2 is YYREEE in the germline V gene (reference sequence). The CDR3 loop reads CASSLGQGANGYTF. The CDR3 bases that were read are TGTGCCAGCAGCTTGGGACAGGGAGCAAATGGC. Combining the CDR3 with reference TRBV5-4 and TRBJ1-2 gives the whole variable domain ETGVTQSPTHLIKTRGQQVTLRCSSQSGHNTVSWYQQALGQGPQFIFQYYREEENGRGNFPPRFSGLQFPNYSSELNVNALELDDSALYLCASSLGQGANGYTFGSGTRLTVV.